A single sample gave rise to the 28 T cell receptor beta chains below, sequenced in a study of blood T cell repertoires in COVID-19. The method was immunoSEQ multiplex PCR; TCRdb's version includes in-frame clones alone and lacks a portion of them. The repertoire holds 260,000 or so clones, with 65% to 85% as singletons. The sequenced sample was peripheral blood. Receptors originate from a man older than 75 with acute or convalescent COVID-19.

The genes are TRBV4-1 and TRBJ2-1, with D maybe TRBD2 (5 bases). Deletions cut 0 bases from V and 2 bases from J, with 11 bases between. CDR1 and CDR2 (germline): MGHRA, YSYEKL. The CDR3 covers 16 residues. CDR3: CASSQEPGEPYNEQFF. CDR3 nucleotide sequence: TGCGCCAGCAGCCAAGAACCCGGGGAGCCCTACAATGAGCAGTTCTTC.

V and J are TRBV7-9 and TRBJ1-5; no definite D call. CDR1 and CDR2 from the germline V gene are SEHNR and FQNEAQ (reference sequence). The CDR3 has 13 amino acids. V lost 5 bases and J lost 4, with 9 bases in between. CDR3 nucleotides: TGTGCCAGCAGCACCGAGGGTAATCAGCCCCAGCATTTT. Translated, it gives CASSTEGNQPQHF.

J is TRBJ2-1 and V is TRBV2; a weak D match, TRBD1 (6 bases). Trimming took 7 bases from V and 9 from J, leaving 13 bases between them. Germline assignment: CDR1 SNHLY and CDR2 FYNNEI. CDR3 length: 12 amino acids. This chain's CDR3 is CASNRGGSEQFF. The DNA of the CDR3 is TGTGCCAGCAATAGAGGGGGAAGTGAGCAGTTCTTC.

The CDR3 protein is CASSVRGNTIYF. In DNA, the CDR3 is TGTGCCAGCAGTGTCAGGGGAAACACCATATATTTT. The chain recombines TRBV2 with TRBJ1-3, with D uncertain. V was shortened by 4 bases and J by 4 bases, with 5 bases between the two germline ends. Germline V gene sequence: CDR1 SNHLY, CDR2 FYNNEI. This CDR3 has 12 amino acids.

J is TRBJ2-7 and V is TRBV6-6, with TRBD2 matching over 14 bases. The CDR3 totals 15 residues. Germline CDR1 is MNHNY and CDR2 is SVGAGI (reference sequence). Losses at the gene ends were 5 bases for V and 6 bases for J; bases not matched to a gene: 6. CDR3 residues: CASSPPGTSGSEQYF. CDR3 bases: TGTGCCAGCAGTCCCCCCGGGACTAGCGGGAGCGAGCAGTACTTC.

The V call is TRBV28, the J call TRBJ1-2; unclear D gene. The germline CDR1 and CDR2 sequences are MDHEN and SYDVKM. CDR3 length: 14 amino acids. V was clipped by 2 bases and J by 1 base, with 8 bases between them. CDR3 DNA sequence: TGTGCCAGCAGTTTACGGGATCTTAACTATGGCTACACCTTC. This translates into CASSLRDLNYGYTF.

This clone was picked up a small number of times. The CDR3 DNA reads TGTGCCAGCAGCCAACCAATGGCCCATGCTGGACAGCATGAAGCTTTCTTT. Translation: CASSQPMAHAGQHEAFF. The chain joins TRBV4-2 to TRBJ1-1; TRBD1 might be the D (6 bases). Looked up from germline, CDR1 is LGHNA and CDR2 is YNFKEQ. V was shortened by 2 bases and J by 7 bases, with 23 bases between the two germline ends. The CDR3 has 17 residues.

The rearrangement uses TRBV5-4 and TRBJ2-4; D possibly corresponds to TRBD1 (5 bases). The V end lost 10 bases, the J end lost 2 bases, and 16 bases lay between the germline ends. The CDR3 contains 14 residues. Germline V gene lookup returns CDR1 SGHNT and CDR2 YYREEE (reference sequence). The CDR3 loop reads CALHQGGSKNIQYF. The DNA of the CDR3 is TGTGCCCTGCATCAGGGTGGGTCCAAAAACATTCAGTACTTC. The complete variable domain, with remaining parts taken from reference TRBV5-4 and TRBJ2-4, reads ETGVTQSPTHLIKTRGQQVTLRCSSQSGHNTVSWYQQALGQGPQFIFQYYREEENGRGNFPPRFSGLQFPNYSSELNVNALELDDSALYLCALHQGGSKNIQYFGAGTRLSVL.

The chain carries TRBV5-1 and TRBJ2-7; tentatively, D is TRBD2 (6 bases). Germline V gene lookup returns CDR1 SGHRS and CDR2 YFSETQ. The V gene lost 0 bases and the J gene lost 2 bases, with 18 bases spanning the gap. The length of the CDR3 is 17 residues. CDR3 sequence: CASSLGLATWEAYEQYF. As DNA, the CDR3 is TGCGCCAGCAGCTTGGGGCTAGCTACGTGGGAGGCCTACGAGCAGTACTTC.

The J gene is TRBJ1-1, the V gene TRBV5-4; 10 positions match TRBD1. Losses at the gene ends were 4 bases for V and 5 bases for J; bases not matched to a gene: 5. The CDR3 loop spans 14 amino acids. Germline CDR1 is SGHNT and CDR2 is YYREEE (reference sequence). DNA of the CDR3: TGTGCCAGCAGCCTCTGGACAGGGGGAACTGAAGCTTTCTTT. It encodes CASSLWTGGTEAFF. Variable domain in full (rest from reference TRBV5-4 and TRBJ1-1): ETGVTQSPTHLIKTRGQQVTLRCSSQSGHNTVSWYQQALGQGPQFIFQYYREEENGRGNFPPRFSGLQFPNYSSELNVNALELDDSALYLCASSLWTGGTEAFFGQGTRLTVV.

The J gene is TRBJ1-5, the V gene TRBV19; D remains ambiguous. Germline values: CDR1 LNHDA, CDR2 SQIVND (reference sequence). V was pared by 7 bases and J by 3 bases, with 13 bases between. This CDR3 contains 14 residues. The CDR3 is CASTGLQYNQPQHF. The CDR3 nucleotides are TGTGCCAGTACCGGACTCCAATACAATCAGCCCCAGCATTTT.

J is TRBJ2-7 and V is TRBV11-2; 9 bases line up with TRBD1. This CDR3 region has 15 residues. Trimming at V came to 3 bases and at J to 4 bases, leaving 7 bases not matched to a gene. Germline V lookup: CDR1 SGHAT, CDR2 FQNNGV. This CDR3 reads CASSFVGTGLYEQYF. Here the CDR3 DNA reads TGTGCCAGCAGCTTTGTTGGGACAGGGTTATACGAGCAGTACTTC.

The rearrangement uses TRBV3-1 (or the pseudogene TRBV3-2) and TRBJ2-5, with 10 bases that match TRBD2. Germline CDR1 and CDR2: LGHDT and YNNKEL (reference sequence). The CDR3 is 14 residues long. Trimming took 3 bases from V and 7 from J; bases not matched to a gene: 5. The DNA of the CDR3 is TGTGCCAGCAGCCACGGGACTAGCGTCGGGACCCAGTACTTC. Translated, it gives CASSHGTSVGTQYF.

The chain recombines TRBV9 with TRBJ1-2, with D unresolved. The CDR3 is 13 residues long. Germline CDR1 reads SGDLS; CDR2 reads YYNGEE. V was shortened by 0 bases and J by 3 bases, with 6 bases between the two germline ends. This CDR3 reads CASSVGSDYGYTF. The CDR3 nucleotides are TGTGCCAGCAGCGTAGGGAGCGACTATGGCTACACCTTC.

The chain links TRBV5-6 to TRBJ2-7, with 11 bases matching TRBD1. Germline loops: CDR1 SGHDT, CDR2 YYEEEE. Trimming took 0 bases from V and 2 from J; bases not matched to a gene: 10. The CDR3 covers 18 residues. The DNA of the CDR3 is TGTGCCAGCAGCTTGGGGGACAGGGGGTCGCAGAGGCCCTACGAGCAGTACTTC. Translation: CASSLGDRGSQRPYEQYF.

This sequence joins TRBV12-3 or TRBV12-4 and TRBJ2-7, with unresolved D. The CDR3 length is 11 residues. V lost 3 bases, J lost 4 bases, and 4 bases lay in between. CDR3 coding DNA: TGTGCCAGCAGTTTTAAATACGAGCAGTACTTC. Translating it yields CASSFKYEQYF.

The chain combines TRBV5-6 with TRBJ2-5; possibly TRBD1 for D (6 bases). The CDR3 totals 16 residues. The germline V and J ends were trimmed by 1 base and 2 bases, with 15 bases remaining between them. CDR1 is SGHDT, CDR2 YYEEEE, per germline. The CDR3 DNA reads as TGTGCCAGCAGCTTGTGGTCGGGCAGGGGACAAGAGACCCAGTACTTC. Its translation is CASSLWSGRGQETQYF.

This rearrangement joins TRBV29-1 to TRBJ2-1; 8 nucleotides align to TRBD2. After removal of 5 bases from V and 8 bases from J, the junction contained 11 bases not matched to a gene. The CDR3 spans 14 residues. In germline, CDR1 is SQVTM, CDR2 ANQGSEA. CDR3 sequence (DNA): TGCAGCGTTTCGGCGGGAGGAATTATCGATGAGCAGTTCTTC. It specifies CSVSAGGIIDEQFF.

The genes are TRBV7-8 and TRBJ2-7; D possibly corresponds to TRBD1 (7 bases). Germline CDR1 reads SGHVS; CDR2 reads FQNEAQ. This CDR3 is built from 16 residues. V lost 1 base and J 7 bases, leaving 20 bases between the germline ends. The CDR3 coding sequence is TGTGCCAGCAGCTTAGTTCTGGGGCAGGGGGGCTGGGAGCAGTACTTC. Residues: CASSLVLGQGGWEQYF.

The rearrangement links TRBV4-1 to TRBJ1-1; 10 bases are a match to TRBD1. Germline V CDR1 and CDR2: MGHRA, YSYEKL. The CDR3 has 16 amino acids. Trimming cost V 1 base and J 2 bases; bases outside gene matches: 4. CDR3 sequence (DNA): TGCGCCAGCAGCCAAGGGGGACAGGGGATAAACACTGAAGCTTTCTTT. Residues: CASSQGGQGINTEAFF.

V usage is TRBV7-9 and J usage is TRBJ1-2, with 7 nucleotides matching TRBD1. With 0 bases clipped from V and 4 bases from J, the junction kept 2 bases outside the gene matches. This CDR3 is 14 amino acids long. Per the germline V gene, CDR1 is SEHNR and CDR2 is FQNEAQ (reference sequence). CDR3 sequence reads: CASSLAQGSYGYTF. The CDR3 nucleotides read TGTGCCAGCAGCTTAGCACAGGGGAGCTATGGCTACACCTTC. The variable domain in full, completed from reference TRBV7-9 and TRBJ1-2, reads DTGVSQNPRHKITKRGQNVTFRCDPISEHNRLYWYRQTLGQGPEFLTYFQNEAQLEKSRLLSDRFSAERPKGSFSTLEIQRTEQGDSAMYLCASSLAQGSYGYTFGSGTRLTVV.

The chain couples TRBV10-1 to TRBJ2-2; possible D gene TRBD2, 5 bases. Germline V gene sequence: CDR1 WNHNN, CDR2 SYGVQD (reference sequence). The CDR3 runs to 14 residues. Trimming removed 6 bases at V and 5 bases at J, with 13 bases between. The CDR3 here is CASRYRGDTGELFF. CDR3 in DNA: TGCGCCAGCAGGTACCGGGGAGATACCGGGGAGCTGTTTTTT.

This chain joins TRBV7-2 and TRBJ2-2; no firm D call. Germline CDR1 SGHTA, CDR2 FQGNSA. This CDR3 region has 13 residues. Trimming stripped 2 bases from V and 7 bases from J, with 8 bases between. DNA of the CDR3: TGTGCCAGCAGCTTACTTCCCGGCGGGGAGCTGTTTTTT. This encodes CASSLLPGGELFF.

The chain has TRBV28 and TRBJ2-7; 7 bases match TRBD2. CDR1 is MDHEN and CDR2 is SYDVKM in the germline V gene. Unmatched junction bases numbered 10, after V lost 1 base and J lost 1 base. There are 17 residues in the CDR3. CDR3 region: CASSLSGGGGGSYEQYF. CDR3 nucleotide sequence: TGTGCCAGCAGTTTATCGGGGGGAGGAGGTGGGTCCTACGAGCAGTACTTC.

The chain uses TRBV19 and TRBJ2-1, with 8 positions matching TRBD2. Germline CDR1 reads LNHDA; CDR2 reads SQIVND (reference sequence). V lost 8 bases and J lost 5; bases outside the gene matches: 14. CDR3 length equals 16 residues. CDR3 residues: CASLPTGTSHHNEQFF. The CDR3 DNA sequence: TGTGCCAGTCTCCCCACCGGGACTAGTCACCACAATGAGCAGTTCTTC.

The V gene is TRBV12-5, the J gene TRBJ2-5, with 7 bases fitting TRBD1. CDR3 length: 13 amino acids. Trimming cost V 1 base and J 4 bases; bases outside gene matches: 0. Germline lookup yields CDR1 LGHNT and CDR2 FRNRAP. The CDR3 coding sequence is TGTGCTAGTGGTTTGGACAGGGGAGAGACCCAGTACTTC. Translating gives CASGLDRGETQYF.

This chain connects TRBV3-1 (or the pseudogene TRBV3-2) to TRBJ2-1, with 11 bases fitting TRBD2. Trimming took 4 bases from V and 7 from J; bases not matched to a gene: 6. Germline V gene lookup returns CDR1 LGHDT and CDR2 YNNKEL (reference sequence). The CDR3 is 15 amino acids. The CDR3 DNA reads as TGTGCCAGCAGCCTTAGCGGGGGGGGCGGGAATGAGCAGTTCTTC. This sequence encodes CASSLSGGGGNEQFF.

The sample holds a few counts of this clone. This rearrangement joins TRBV10-3 to TRBJ1-5, with D perhaps matching TRBD1 (5 bases). CDR3 length: 15 amino acids. Trimming took 7 bases from V and 0 from J, leaving 13 bases between them. The germline CDR1 and CDR2 sequences are ENHRY and SYGVKD. The CDR3 DNA is TGTGCCATCAAGACAGAGAACTATAGCAATCAGCCCCAGCATTTT. Translated, it gives CAIKTENYSNQPQHF.